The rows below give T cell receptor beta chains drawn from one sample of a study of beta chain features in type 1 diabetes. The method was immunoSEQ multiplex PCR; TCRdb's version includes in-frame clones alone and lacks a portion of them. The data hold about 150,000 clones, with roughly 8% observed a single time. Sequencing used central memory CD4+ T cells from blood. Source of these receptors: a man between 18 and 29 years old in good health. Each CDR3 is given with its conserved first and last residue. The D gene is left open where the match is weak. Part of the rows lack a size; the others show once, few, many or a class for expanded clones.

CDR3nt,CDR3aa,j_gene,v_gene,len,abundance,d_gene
TGTGCCAGCACCAATAGAGGCAGGGAAGGGCCCCAGCATTTT,CASTNRGREGPQHF,TRBJ1-5,TRBV6-5,14,NA,NA
TGTGCCAGCAGCACGGGGCGGGGGGGCCGTATCACCGGGGAGCTGTTTTTT,CASSTGRGGRITGELFF,TRBJ2-2,TRBV5-4,17,NA,TRBD2
TGCGCCAGCAGGACCCGACAGGGAGAAGCTTTCTTT,CASRTRQGEAFF,TRBJ1-1,TRBV5-1,12,few,TRBD1
TGTGCCACCCTAAGGGCGGGGGGTTCAGATACGCAGTATTTT,CATLRAGGSDTQYF,TRBJ2-3,TRBV27,14,NA,TRBD2
TGTGCCAGCAGTGAAGCGAGGGTTACCAATCAGCCCCAGCATTTT,CASSEARVTNQPQHF,TRBJ1-5,TRBV2,15,few,NA
TGCAGCGTAAAACAGGGGGCTGGGGCCAACGTCCTGACTTTC,CSVKQGAGANVLTF,TRBJ2-6,TRBV29-1,14,many,TRBD1
TGCGCCAGCAGCGCCGGGGGTAGCGGGAGCTACGAGCAGTACTTC,CASSAGGSGSYEQYF,TRBJ2-7,TRBV5-1,15,NA,TRBD2
TGTGCCAGCAGTCCCGACAGATCAACAGATACGCAGTATTTT,CASSPDRSTDTQYF,TRBJ2-3,TRBV7-9,14,NA,NA
TGTGCCAGCTCACCTCGGATAGGGACAAGCGAGACCGGGGAGCTGTTTTTT,CASSPRIGTSETGELFF,TRBJ2-2,TRBV18,17,few,NA
TGCGCCAGCAGCCAAGATCTCGTGGGACAGGGGTATGGCTACACCTTC,CASSQDLVGQGYGYTF,TRBJ1-2,TRBV4-3,16,many,TRBD1
TGTGCCAGCAGCTTAGTAATGGAGAAAAATGAGCAGTTCTTC,CASSLVMEKNEQFF,TRBJ2-1,TRBV7-9,14,NA,NA
TGTGCCAGCAGCTTAGCGCGTAGCGGCTCCTACAATGAGCAGTTCTTC,CASSLARSGSYNEQFF,TRBJ2-1,TRBV7-2,16,NA,NA
TGTGCCTGGACTTGGGGACAGTTCACTGAAGCTTTCTTT,CAWTWGQFTEAFF,TRBJ1-1,TRBV30,13,few,TRBD1
TGTGCCAGCAGTTTTCTTGACACCGTCGGCAATCAGCCCCAGCATTTT,CASSFLDTVGNQPQHF,TRBJ1-5,TRBV28,16,few,NA
TGTGCCAGCAGTAATACAGGGATCCAGGCGGATACGCAGTATTTT,CASSNTGIQADTQYF,TRBJ2-3,TRBV2,15,NA,NA
TGTGCCAGCAGTCAGGGACAGCCAAACTATGGCTACACCTTC,CASSQGQPNYGYTF,TRBJ1-2,TRBV28,14,few,TRBD1
TGTGCCAGCAGCCAGGGACTAGCGGGATACAATGAGCAGTTCTTC,CASSQGLAGYNEQFF,TRBJ2-1,TRBV28,15,few,TRBD2
TGTGCCAGCAGCCAAGCTTACCAAGAGACCCAGTACTTC,CASSQAYQETQYF,TRBJ2-5,TRBV14,13,many,NA
TGTGCCAGCAGTTTGACAGGGGCTATGGGTCCCCTCCACTTT,CASSLTGAMGPLHF,TRBJ1-6,TRBV27,14,few,TRBD1
TGTGCCATCAGTGATTTACAGGGGGCCTCGAATGAAAAACTGTTTTTT,CAISDLQGASNEKLFF,TRBJ1-4,TRBV10-3,16,NA,TRBD1
TGTGCCAGCACCGTCCGAAGCGGGAGGGGAGATACGCAGTATTTT,CASTVRSGRGDTQYF,TRBJ2-3,TRBV7-2,15,many,TRBD2
TGCGCCAGCAGCGCACAGGGGAACTATGGCTACACCTTC,CASSAQGNYGYTF,TRBJ1-2,TRBV4-3,13,many,TRBD1
TGTGCCAGCTCACCACGGCTAGGGGCAAACACCGGGGAGCTGTTTTTT,CASSPRLGANTGELFF,TRBJ2-2,TRBV18,16,many,NA
TGTGCCAGCAGCTCGAATATTCACAGGGGGCAATGGGAGACCCAGTACTTC,CASSSNIHRGQWETQYF,TRBJ2-5,TRBV7-9,17,NA,TRBD1
TGTGCCAGCAGCCAAGTTACTTACTATGGCTACACCTTC,CASSQVTYYGYTF,TRBJ1-2,TRBV14,13,NA,NA
TGTGCCACCAGCAGTTCCGGGACAGGGGGATCTGAGCAGTTCTTC,CATSSSGTGGSEQFF,TRBJ2-1,TRBV15,15,NA,TRBD1
TGCGCCAGCAGCCTCGGGACAGGGCTTCGAAATGAGCAGTTCTTC,CASSLGTGLRNEQFF,TRBJ2-1,TRBV5-1,15,few,TRBD1
TGTGCCAGCAGCTCACTAGCGACCACCGGGGAGCTGTTTTTT,CASSSLATTGELFF,TRBJ2-2,TRBV5-4,14,NA,TRBD2
TGTGCCACCCAAGCGTACAATGAGCAGTTCTTC,CATQAYNEQFF,TRBJ2-1,TRBV5-6,11,NA,NA
TGTGCCAGCAGCCCGGACAGGGATCACTATGAGCAGTTCTTC,CASSPDRDHYEQFF,TRBJ2-1,TRBV7-2,14,NA,TRBD1
TGTGCCAGCAGTTACTCGGGAGGGGGTGGTACCGGGGAGCTGTTTTTT,CASSYSGGGGTGELFF,TRBJ2-2,TRBV6-6,16,NA,NA
TGTGCCAGCAGCCCCTTCTCTGGACAGGGGGTATCTGGGGCCAACGTCCTGACTTTC,CASSPFSGQGVSGANVLTF,TRBJ2-6,TRBV4-2,19,few,TRBD1
TGTGCCAGCAGCCCGCAATGGGACAGGGCAGAGACCCAGTACTTC,CASSPQWDRAETQYF,TRBJ2-5,TRBV7-9,15,many,TRBD1
TGTGCCACCAGCCTCTCGGGGGAAAAAAGGAATCAGCCCCAGCATTTT,CATSLSGEKRNQPQHF,TRBJ1-5,TRBV15,16,few,NA
TGTGCCAGCAGCCTTTCAAAAACAGGGGCGCCACGCTACACCTTC,CASSLSKTGAPRYTF,TRBJ1-2,TRBV5-4,15,NA,TRBD1
TGTGCCTTAATCCTAGCGGGGACGTACAATGAGCAGTTCTTC,CALILAGTYNEQFF,TRBJ2-1,TRBV30,14,few,TRBD2
TGTGCCAGCAGCTTAGAGGGACAGAATCCCTACAATGAGCAGTTCTTC,CASSLEGQNPYNEQFF,TRBJ2-1,TRBV11-1,16,NA,TRBD1
TGTGCCTGCGTCAAGGGGGGGGACACTGAAGCTTTCTTT,CACVKGGDTEAFF,TRBJ1-1,TRBV28,13,few,NA
TGTGCCAGCAGCGTAGCGGGCAGGGAGGGCACTGAAGCTTTCTTT,CASSVAGREGTEAFF,TRBJ1-1,TRBV9,15,few,NA
TGTGCCAGCATCTTTCTAGGGGTCAATGAGCAGTTCTTC,CASIFLGVNEQFF,TRBJ2-1,TRBV6-1,13,few,NA